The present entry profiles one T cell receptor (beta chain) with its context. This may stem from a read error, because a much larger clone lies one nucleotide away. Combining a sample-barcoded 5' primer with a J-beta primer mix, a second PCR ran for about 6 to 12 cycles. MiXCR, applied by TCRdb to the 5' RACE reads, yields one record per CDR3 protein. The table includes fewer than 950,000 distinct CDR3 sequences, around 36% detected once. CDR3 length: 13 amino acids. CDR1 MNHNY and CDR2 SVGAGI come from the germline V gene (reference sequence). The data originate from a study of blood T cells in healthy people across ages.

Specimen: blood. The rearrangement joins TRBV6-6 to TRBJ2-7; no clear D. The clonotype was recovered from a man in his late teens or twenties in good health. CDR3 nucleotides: TGTGCCAGCAGTTCTTCCGGCTCCCACGAGCAGTACTTC. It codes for CASSSSGSHEQYF.